This T cell receptor beta chain stems from a study of blood T cell repertoires in COVID-19. Some clones are missing from TCRdb's copy, which holds only in-frame ones; the method was immunoSEQ multiplex PCR. The sample lists under 250,000 clones, approximately 82% occurring once. CDR1 and CDR2 (germline): MDHEN, SYDVKM. The CDR3 runs 12 residues. V was shortened by 3 bases and J by 6 bases, with 8 bases between the two germline ends. The TCR originated in a woman between 45 and 60 years old with acute or convalescent COVID-19. This sequence joins TRBV28 and TRBJ1-1, with D uncertain. The sequenced material came from peripheral blood. CDR3 loop: CASSFPSSEAFF. The CDR3 nucleotides read TGTGCCAGCAGTTTTCCGAGTTCTGAAGCTTTCTTT.